This TCR beta chain stems from a study of vaccination and CD4 T cells after COVID-19. As regards this clonotype: Its antigen is undetermined.

V gave up 4 bases and J gave up 3 bases, with 13 bases separating them. The CDR3 is 14 residues long. From germline, CDR1 is SGHDT and CDR2 YYEEEE. Regarding treatment: approximately 11-day PBMC culture with coronavirus spike peptide pools or control peptides (ViraFEST assay). Cultured CD4+ T cell DNA was sequenced using the Oncomine TCR Beta short-read assay. TCRdb recomputed calls from the PCR reads with MiXCR, one row per CDR3 protein. The table has 14,000 or so distinct CDR3 sequences, 25% to 30% seen once. V gene TRBV5-6 combines with J gene TRBJ1-1; the D gene is possibly TRBD1 (5 bases). The sequenced sample consisted of cultured CD4+ T cells from blood. This clonotype was obtained from a human donor with COVID-19. CDR3 DNA sequence: TGTGCCAGCAGCCCGGGACCGAGTTACACTGAAGCTTTCTTT. This codes for CASSPGPSYTEAFF.